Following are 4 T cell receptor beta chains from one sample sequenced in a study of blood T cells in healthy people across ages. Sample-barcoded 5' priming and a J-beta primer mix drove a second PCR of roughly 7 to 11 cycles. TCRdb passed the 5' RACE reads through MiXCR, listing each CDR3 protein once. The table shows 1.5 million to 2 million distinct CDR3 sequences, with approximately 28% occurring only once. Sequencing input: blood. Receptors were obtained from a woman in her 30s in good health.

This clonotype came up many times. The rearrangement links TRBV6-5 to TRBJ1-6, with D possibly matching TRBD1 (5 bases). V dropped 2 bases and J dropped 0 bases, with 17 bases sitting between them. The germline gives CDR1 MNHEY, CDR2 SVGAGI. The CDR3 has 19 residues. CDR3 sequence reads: CASSYGPGAEASYNSPLHF. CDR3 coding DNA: TGTGCCAGCAGTTACGGCCCCGGGGCTGAGGCCTCCTATAATTCACCCCTCCACTTT.

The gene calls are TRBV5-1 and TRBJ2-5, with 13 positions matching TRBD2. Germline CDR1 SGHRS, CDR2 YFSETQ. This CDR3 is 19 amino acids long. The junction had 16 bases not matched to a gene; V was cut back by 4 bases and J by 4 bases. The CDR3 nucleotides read TGCGCCAGCAGCAAGGGACTAGCGGGAACGATAGCAGCCGGAGAGACCCAGTACTTC. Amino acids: CASSKGLAGTIAAGETQYF.

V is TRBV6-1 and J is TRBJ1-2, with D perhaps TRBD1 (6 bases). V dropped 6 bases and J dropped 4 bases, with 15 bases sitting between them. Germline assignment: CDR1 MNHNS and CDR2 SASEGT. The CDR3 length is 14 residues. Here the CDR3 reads CASRIVQGGYGYTF. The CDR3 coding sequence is TGTGCCAGCAGGATCGTACAGGGTGGCTATGGCTACACCTTC.

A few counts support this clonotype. CDR3 sequence: CAIPHSSSSYNEQFF. The CDR3 DNA sequence: TGTGCCATCCCCCACAGCTCGAGCTCCTACAATGAGCAGTTCTTC. V and J are TRBV7-2 and TRBJ2-1, with D unresolved. The CDR3 runs to 15 residues. V was pared by 10 bases and J by 0 bases, with 16 bases between. Looked up from germline, CDR1 is SGHTA and CDR2 is FQGNSA.